This T cell receptor (beta chain) is drawn from a study of kidney transplant recipient with SARS-CoV-2 infection. The sample holds many counts of this clonotype. The CDR3 is made up of 13 amino acids. The V and J ends lost 5 bases and 1 base respectively, with 8 bases between them. Looked up from germline, CDR1 is SGHTA and CDR2 is FQGNSA. TCRdb processed the reads anew with MiXCR; each CDR3 protein has one entry. The sample has 250,000 or so distinct CDR3 sequences, about 28% seen once. This TCR was recovered from a male patient aged 30 to 39 who had COVID-19 and was a kidney transplant recipient. Some T cells may have originated in the graft donor. The input for sequencing was a blood sample, taken at baseline and on approximately day 120 from a kidney transplant recipient. The chain joins TRBV7-2 to TRBJ1-1; no firm D call. The CDR3 protein is CASSRHRNTEAFF. For the CDR3, the DNA is TGTGCCAGCAGCCGGCACCGGAACACTGAAGCTTTCTTT.